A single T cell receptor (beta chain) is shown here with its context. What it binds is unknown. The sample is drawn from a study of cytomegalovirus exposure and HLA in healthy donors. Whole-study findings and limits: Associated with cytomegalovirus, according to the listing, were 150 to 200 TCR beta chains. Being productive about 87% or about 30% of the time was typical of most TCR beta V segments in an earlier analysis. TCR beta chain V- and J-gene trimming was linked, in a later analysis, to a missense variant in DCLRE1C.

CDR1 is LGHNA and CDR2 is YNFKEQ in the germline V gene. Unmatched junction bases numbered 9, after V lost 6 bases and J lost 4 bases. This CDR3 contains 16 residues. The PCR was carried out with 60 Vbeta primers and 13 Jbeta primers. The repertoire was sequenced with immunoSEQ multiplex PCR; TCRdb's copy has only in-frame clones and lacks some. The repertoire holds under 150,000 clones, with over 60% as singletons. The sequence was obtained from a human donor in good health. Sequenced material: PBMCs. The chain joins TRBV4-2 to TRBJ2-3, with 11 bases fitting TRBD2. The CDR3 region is CASRRRISGGADTQYF. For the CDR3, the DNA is TGTGCCAGCAGGAGGCGGATTAGCGGGGGGGCAGATACGCAGTATTTT.